A selection of T cell receptor beta chains follows, all from one sample in a study of blood T cell repertoires in COVID-19. Only in-frame clones appear in the TCRdb table, and some are missing; sequencing was by immunoSEQ multiplex PCR. This sample carries 200,000 or so clones, nearly 90% of them seen once, and the ten largest clones take 10% to 14%. Input material: PBMCs or T cells enriched from blood (not recorded which). The receptors originated from a man aged 30 to 39 who had recovered from COVID-19. The CDR3 runs from the conserved cysteine through the conserved F or W. The D gene is left open where the match is weak. Clone sizes are given selectively: once, few, many, or a class where the clone is expanded.

j_call,clone_size,v_call,d_call,cdr3_nt,cdr3_aa
TRBJ1-2,few,TRBV18,-,TGTGCCAGCTCACGTTCCGCGGAGACTAACTATGGCTACACCTTC,CASSRSAETNYGYTF
TRBJ2-4,-,TRBV3-1/TRBV3-2,TRBD2,TGTGCCAGCAGCCAACCGGGACTAGCGGACTTCAAAAACATTCAGTACTTC,CASSQPGLADFKNIQYF
TRBJ2-1,-,TRBV5-1,TRBD2,TGCGCCAGCAGGGCCTCCCAAACTAGCGGGAGATCCTACAATGAGCAGTTCTTC,CASRASQTSGRSYNEQFF
TRBJ1-2,-,TRBV5-1,-,TGCGCCAGCAGCCTGAGTAACAGGGTCACCAACTATGGCTACACCTTC,CASSLSNRVTNYGYTF
TRBJ2-5,-,TRBV7-9,-,TGTGCCAGCAGCTTATGGGCGGGAAGCGGGGAGACCCAGTACTTC,CASSLWAGSGETQYF
TRBJ2-1,-,TRBV11-2,-,TGTGCCAGCAGCTTAGATATTTCCAGGTCCCATGAGCAGTTCTTC,CASSLDISRSHEQFF
TRBJ1-2,-,TRBV5-1,TRBD1,TGCGCCAGCAGCAGGACCGGGACAGGACTTAAGGGGGATGGCTACACCTTC,CASSRTGTGLKGDGYTF
TRBJ2-7,-,TRBV11-2,TRBD2,TGTGCCAGCAGCCGGGCTCGACTAGCATACGAGCAGTACTTC,CASSRARLAYEQYF
TRBJ1-1,-,TRBV6-2/TRBV6-3,-,TGTGCCAGCAGTTGGACAGAAAACACTGAAGCTTTCTTT,CASSWTENTEAFF
TRBJ1-6,-,TRBV7-9,-,TGTGCCAGCAGCCTCGGACAGTCTAATTCACCCCTCCACTTT,CASSLGQSNSPLHF
TRBJ1-1,once,TRBV5-1,-,TGCGCCAGCAGCTTGGTGGGCCTTAACACTGAAGCTTTCTTT,CASSLVGLNTEAFF
TRBJ1-1,once,TRBV7-3,-,TGTGCCAGCAGCTTACAGGGTAGCACTGAAGCTTTCTTT,CASSLQGSTEAFF
TRBJ1-6,-,TRBV28,TRBD1,TGTGCCAGCAGATCAGGAAGGGGGCGAAATGAGCCCCTCCACTTT,CASRSGRGRNEPLHF
TRBJ1-2,once,TRBV24-1,TRBD1,TGTGCCACCAGTGCCGGGACAGCAACGGGCTACACCTTC,CATSAGTATGYTF
TRBJ1-5,once,TRBV21-1,-,TGTGCCAGCAGCAAAGGAATAAGGGGGCGAGGTAATCAGCCCCAGCATTTT,CASSKGIRGRGNQPQHF
TRBJ2-7,-,TRBV2,-,TGTGCCAGCAGTGAACACAGGGTGGGTTTCGAGCAGTACTTC,CASSEHRVGFEQYF
TRBJ1-2,-,TRBV27,TRBD1,TGTGCCAGCAGTATAACCGGGACAGGGGGCGGCTATGGCTACACCTTC,CASSITGTGGGYGYTF
TRBJ2-2,-,TRBV30,-,TGTGCCCGTACACAGGGAACGAACACCGGGGAGCTGTTTTTT,CARTQGTNTGELFF
TRBJ1-6,-,TRBV30,-,TGTGCCTGGAGTCTATCGACTGGTTCACCCCTCCACTTT,CAWSLSTGSPLHF
TRBJ2-3,-,TRBV15,TRBD2,TGTGCCACCAGCAGGGGACTAGCGGGCCGCACAGATACGCAGTATTTT,CATSRGLAGRTDTQYF
TRBJ2-3,-,TRBV3-1/TRBV3-2,TRBD2,TGTGCCAGCAGCCATCCCACCGGGACTAGCGGGTCTGGGTGGAACACAGATACGCAGTATTTT,CASSHPTGTSGSGWNTDTQYF
TRBJ1-2,-,TRBV25-1,-,TGTGCCGGATCCTCAGGGCATGGCTACACCTTC,CAGSSGHGYTF
TRBJ2-2,-,TRBV7-8,TRBD2,TGTGCCAGCAGATACCCCCCGGGACTAGCGGGGGGCACCGGGGAGCTGTTTTTT,CASRYPPGLAGGTGELFF
TRBJ2-7,-,TRBV5-4,TRBD2,TGTGCCAGCAGCTTGGATAGCGGGCCTACCTACGAGCAGTACTTC,CASSLDSGPTYEQYF
TRBJ1-2,-,TRBV6-5,TRBD1,TGTGCCAGCAGTTTCCAGGACAGGTCTAACTATGGCTACACCTTC,CASSFQDRSNYGYTF
TRBJ2-1,once,TRBV5-1,-,TGCGCCAGCAGCTTGGGGTCCGAGGACAATGAGCAGTTCTTC,CASSLGSEDNEQFF
TRBJ1-1,-,TRBV30,-,TGTGCCTGGAGAGTTGGGGCCATGAACACTGAAGCTTTCTTT,CAWRVGAMNTEAFF
TRBJ2-2,-,TRBV7-6,TRBD1,TGTGCCAGCGGGCGGACAGGGAGTGACGGGGAGCTGTTTTTT,CASGRTGSDGELFF
TRBJ2-7,-,TRBV27,-,TGTGCCAGCAGGGCTGAACGCGGGACTGCTCGTTCCTACGAGCAGTACTTC,CASRAERGTARSYEQYF
TRBJ1-2,-,TRBV3-1/TRBV3-2,-,TGTGCCAGCAGCCAGGGCCGACAGGCTAACTATGGCTACACCTTC,CASSQGRQANYGYTF
TRBJ1-3,-,TRBV7-2,-,TGTGCCAGCAGCTTTTACGGGGGGCTCGGAAACACCATATATTTT,CASSFYGGLGNTIYF
TRBJ2-5,few,TRBV6-5,TRBD2,TGTGCCAGCAGTTACAGGGGACTAGTGGGGACCCAGTACTTC,CASSYRGLVGTQYF
TRBJ2-2,-,TRBV14,-,TGTGCCAGCAGCCAAGACTGGGGCAGTCCTGCGAACACCGGGGAGCTGTTTTTT,CASSQDWGSPANTGELFF
TRBJ1-1,-,TRBV6-5,-,TGTGCCAGCAGTTACTCCTCAGGGGACAACACTGAAGCTTTCTTT,CASSYSSGDNTEAFF
TRBJ1-1,-,TRBV28,-,TGTGCCAGCAGCCCCCAGGGCCGGCGGTCAGCTTTCTTT,CASSPQGRRSAFF
TRBJ2-1,-,TRBV19,TRBD2,TGTGCCAGTAGTACGACTAGCGGTGAGCAGTTCTTC,CASSTTSGEQFF
TRBJ2-7,once,TRBV6-5,TRBD2,TGTGCCAGCAGAAGGGGGCTAGCGGGGGTCTACGAGCAGTACTTC,CASRRGLAGVYEQYF
TRBJ2-7,-,TRBV19,-,TGTGCCAGTAGTACCGGGAACAGACACGAGCAGTACTTC,CASSTGNRHEQYF
TRBJ2-1,-,TRBV2,TRBD2,TGTGCCAGCAGCCGATTGGCGGGGGGCCTTTACAATGAGCAGTTCTTC,CASSRLAGGLYNEQFF
TRBJ1-2,-,TRBV3-1/TRBV3-2,-,TGTGCCAGCAGCCAAGGAGCCCGTTCAGGCTACACCTTC,CASSQGARSGYTF
TRBJ1-5,-,TRBV19,-,TGTGCCAGTAGTACGGGACTGGGAAATCAGCCCCAGCATTTT,CASSTGLGNQPQHF
TRBJ1-3,-,TRBV25-1,-,TGTGCCAGCAGTGATGCGGGAAACACCATATATTTT,CASSDAGNTIYF
TRBJ1-2,-,TRBV12-5,TRBD1,TGTGCTAGTGGTTGGCGGACAGGGCCTAACTATGGCTACACCTTC,CASGWRTGPNYGYTF
TRBJ2-2,once,TRBV4-1,-,TGCGCCAGCAGCCAGAGGGCCTGGGCGGGGGAGCTGTTTTTT,CASSQRAWAGELFF
TRBJ2-4,-,TRBV2,-,TGTGCCAGCAGTGACAGGGTTGGAGTGAACATTCAGTACTTC,CASSDRVGVNIQYF
TRBJ1-5,-,TRBV30,-,TGTGCCTGGAGCTCGAGAGGCAATCAGCCCCAGCATTTT,CAWSSRGNQPQHF
TRBJ2-7,-,TRBV10-1,-,TGCGCCAGCAGTGTGGGGAGTTCCTACGAGCAGTACTTC,CASSVGSSYEQYF
TRBJ1-2,few,TRBV4-3,TRBD1,TGCGCCAGCAGCCAAGCCGCGACAGGGTTATGGGAGGCTAACTATGGCTACACCTTC,CASSQAATGLWEANYGYTF
TRBJ2-1,-,TRBV3-1/TRBV3-2,-,TGTGCCAGCAGTCACCGTTACGGTGAGCAGTTCTTC,CASSHRYGEQFF
TRBJ1-4,-,TRBV7-8,-,TGTGCCAGCAGCTTATTTCGCCAGCGGCCCAATGAAAAACTGTTTTTT,CASSLFRQRPNEKLFF
TRBJ2-1,-,TRBV4-1,-,TGCGCCAGCAGCCAGCAGACAGCCATCCTCAATGAGCAGTTCTTC,CASSQQTAILNEQFF
TRBJ1-5,-,TRBV19,TRBD1,TGTGCCAGTAGTACGACAGGGGGCGGTCAGCCCCAGCATTTT,CASSTTGGGQPQHF
TRBJ2-3,-,TRBV3-1/TRBV3-2,TRBD1,TGTGCCAGACGGGACAGCTTGCGGGATACGCAGTATTTT,CARRDSLRDTQYF
TRBJ2-3,-,TRBV28,TRBD2,TGTGCCAGCAGTTCAGCGGGGGGGGGAAGAGATACGCAGTATTTT,CASSSAGGGRDTQYF
TRBJ2-5,-,TRBV25-1,TRBD2,TGTGCCAGCAGTGAAGCCCCCCCGACTAGCGGTTATAAAGAGACCCAGTACTTC,CASSEAPPTSGYKETQYF
TRBJ1-1,once,TRBV12-3/TRBV12-4,-,TGTGCCAGCAGTCGGGACCGGGGGACTGAAGCTTTCTTT,CASSRDRGTEAFF
TRBJ1-1,-,TRBV12-5,-,TGTGCTAGTGGTTTACAGGTCAACACTGAAGCTTTCTTT,CASGLQVNTEAFF
TRBJ1-5,-,TRBV6-5,-,TGTGCCAGCAGTTCCCACATTAATCAGCCCCAGCATTTT,CASSSHINQPQHF
TRBJ2-3,-,TRBV5-4,-,TGTGCCAGCAGCTTTTCTAGCACAGATACGCAGTATTTT,CASSFSSTDTQYF